This T cell receptor beta chain derives from a study of T cells in Graves' hyperthyroidism and ophthalmopathy. On this clonotype itself: Being one base from a much bigger clone, this may be a read error.

Germline V CDR1 and CDR2: MGHRA, YSYEKL. The CDR3 is 14 amino acids. Amplified TCR beta CDR3 regions derived from RNA transcripts. In the first-round RT-PCR of the TCR CDR3, the HTBI primer set was used. TCRdb re-called the multiplex PCR reads with MiXCR, one entry per CDR3 protein. Here the sample spans roughly 250,000 distinct CDR3 sequences, roughly 15% being singletons. The chain carries TRBV4-1 and TRBJ2-1; D remains ambiguous. The DNA end favors TRBJ2-7, so the J call may be wrong. The sample consisted of blood. The sequence was collected from a woman aged 18-29 years with Graves' ophthalmopathy. CDR3 sequence (DNA): TGCGCCAGCAGCCAAGATAACTTTTACAATGAGCAGTACTTC. This codes for CASSQDNFYNEQYF.